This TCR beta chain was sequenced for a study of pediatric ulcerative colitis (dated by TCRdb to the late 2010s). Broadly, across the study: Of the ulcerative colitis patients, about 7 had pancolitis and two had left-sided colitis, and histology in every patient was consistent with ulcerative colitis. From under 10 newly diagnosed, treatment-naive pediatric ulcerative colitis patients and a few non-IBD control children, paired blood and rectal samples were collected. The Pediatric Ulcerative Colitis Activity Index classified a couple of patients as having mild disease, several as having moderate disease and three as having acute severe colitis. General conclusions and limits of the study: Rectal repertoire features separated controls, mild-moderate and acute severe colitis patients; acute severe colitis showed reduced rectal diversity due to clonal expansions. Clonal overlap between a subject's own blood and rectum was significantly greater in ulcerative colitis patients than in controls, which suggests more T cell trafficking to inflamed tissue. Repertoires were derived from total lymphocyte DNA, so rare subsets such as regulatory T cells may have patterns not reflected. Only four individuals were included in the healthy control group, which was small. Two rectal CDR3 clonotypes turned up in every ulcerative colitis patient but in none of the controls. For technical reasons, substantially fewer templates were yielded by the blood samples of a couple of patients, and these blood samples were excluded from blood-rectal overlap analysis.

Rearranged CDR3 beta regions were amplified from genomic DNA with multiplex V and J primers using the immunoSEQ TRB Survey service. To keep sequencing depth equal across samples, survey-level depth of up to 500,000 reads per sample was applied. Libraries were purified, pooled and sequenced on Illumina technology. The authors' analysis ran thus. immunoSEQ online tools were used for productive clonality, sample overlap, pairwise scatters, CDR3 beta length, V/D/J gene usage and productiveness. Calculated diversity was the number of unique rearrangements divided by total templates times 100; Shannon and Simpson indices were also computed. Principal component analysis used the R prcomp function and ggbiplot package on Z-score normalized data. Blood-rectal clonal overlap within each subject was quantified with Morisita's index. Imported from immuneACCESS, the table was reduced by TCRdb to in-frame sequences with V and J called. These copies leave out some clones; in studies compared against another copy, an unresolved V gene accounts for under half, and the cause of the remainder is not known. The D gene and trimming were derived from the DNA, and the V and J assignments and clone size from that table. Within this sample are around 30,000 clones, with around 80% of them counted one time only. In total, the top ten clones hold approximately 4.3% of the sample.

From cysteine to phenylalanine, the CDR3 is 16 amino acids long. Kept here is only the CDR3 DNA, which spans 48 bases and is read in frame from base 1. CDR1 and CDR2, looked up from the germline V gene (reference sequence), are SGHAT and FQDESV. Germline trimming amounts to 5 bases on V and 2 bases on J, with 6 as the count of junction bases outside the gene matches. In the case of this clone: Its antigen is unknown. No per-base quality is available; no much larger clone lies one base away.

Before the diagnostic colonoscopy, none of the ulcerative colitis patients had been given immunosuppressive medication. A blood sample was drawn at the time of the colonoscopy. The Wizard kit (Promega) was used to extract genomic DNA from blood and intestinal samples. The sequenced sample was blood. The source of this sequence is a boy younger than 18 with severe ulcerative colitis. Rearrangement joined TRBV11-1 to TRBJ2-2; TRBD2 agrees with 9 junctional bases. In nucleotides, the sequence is TGTGCCAGCAGCCCCATAGCGGGGGCCAACACCGGGGAGCTGTTTTTT. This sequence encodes CASSPIAGANTGELFF.